This T cell receptor beta chain comes out of a study of naive and memory T cell subsets. Notes on the study in general: TCR counts from RNA may reflect activation-linked expression changes. In CD4 and CD8 cells, diversity dropped from naive through EMRA.

Germline V gives CDR1 SGHVS, CDR2 FNYEAQ. Trimming stripped 1 base from V and 5 bases from J, with 9 bases between. The CDR3 has 14 residues. This clonotype showed up many times. Antigen specificity is unknown. Two oligonucleotides, mixed equimolar, formed the beta constant-region primer covering TRBC1 and TRBC2. Nested alpha and beta constant-region primers with the SP2 primer drove four PCR rounds on ligated cDNA. Ligation attached a single-stranded oligonucleotide with a 12-nucleotide UMI and the SP2 primer to the cDNA 3' end. TCRdb itself ran the UMI-ligation and nested PCR reads through MiXCR, one entry per CDR3 protein. Of tens of thousands of distinct CDR3 sequences in the sample, about 8.2% were seen once.

Material: naive CD8+ T cells from blood. V gene TRBV7-6 combines with J gene TRBJ2-1, with D unclear. This TCR derives from a human donor in good health. The CDR3, as DNA: TGTGCCAGCAGCTTAGTCCCTGACAACAATGAGCAGTTCTTC. This sequence encodes CASSLVPDNNEQFF. The full variable domain, rest sourced from reference TRBV7-6 and TRBJ2-1, is GAGVSQSPRYKVTKRGQDVALRCDPISGHVSLYWYRQALGQGPEFLTYFNYEAQQDKSGLPNDRFSAERPEGSISTLTIQRTEQRDSAMYRCASSLVPDNNEQFFGPGTRLTVL.